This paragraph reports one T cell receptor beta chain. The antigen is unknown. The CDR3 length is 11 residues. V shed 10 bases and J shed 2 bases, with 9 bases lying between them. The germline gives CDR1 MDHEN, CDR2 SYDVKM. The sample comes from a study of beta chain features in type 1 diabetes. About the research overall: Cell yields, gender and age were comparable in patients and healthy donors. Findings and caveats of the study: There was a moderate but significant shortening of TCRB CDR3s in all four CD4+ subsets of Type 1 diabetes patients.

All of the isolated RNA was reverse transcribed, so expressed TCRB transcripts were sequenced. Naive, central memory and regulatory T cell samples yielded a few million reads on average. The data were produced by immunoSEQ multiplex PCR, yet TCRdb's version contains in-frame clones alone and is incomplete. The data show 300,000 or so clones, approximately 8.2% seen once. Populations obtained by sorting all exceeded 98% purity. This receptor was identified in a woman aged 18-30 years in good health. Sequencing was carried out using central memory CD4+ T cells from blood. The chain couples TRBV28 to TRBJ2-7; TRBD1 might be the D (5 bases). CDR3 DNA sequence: TGTGCCACCCGGACACCCTACGAGCAGTACTTC. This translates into CATRTPYEQYF.